The next 18 T cell receptor beta chains were all read from a single sample in a study of blood T cell repertoires in COVID-19. TCRdb's copy holds only in-frame clones and misses some; the assay was immunoSEQ multiplex PCR. This table has about 240,000 clones, approximately 83% appearing once. What was sequenced was PBMCs or T cells enriched from blood (not recorded which). These TCRs come from a middle-aged woman who had been exposed to COVID-19.

The V gene is TRBV6-2 or TRBV6-3, the J gene TRBJ1-2; TRBD1 aligns across 7 bases. Unmatched junction bases numbered 14, after V lost 5 bases and J lost 5 bases. Germline V gene data show CDR1 as MNHEY and CDR2 as SVGEGT. The length of the CDR3 is 16 residues. CDR3 nucleotides: TGTGCCAGCAGTCCCCAAGAGGGCAGGGGGAAGTATGGCTACACCTTC. Protein sequence: CASSPQEGRGKYGYTF.

This clone was recorded once. V usage is TRBV7-2 and J usage is TRBJ1-3, with TRBD1 identical over 7 bases. Germline loops: CDR1 SGHTA, CDR2 FQGNSA. The CDR3 is made up of 13 amino acids. The V and J ends lost 9 bases and 4 bases, in that order; junction bases with no gene match: 6. The CDR3 DNA is TGTGCCAGTGCGACAGGGCTCGGAAACACCATATATTTT. Translated: CASATGLGNTIYF.

The chain carries TRBV5-1 and TRBJ2-3; D might be TRBD2 (6 bases). The CDR3 covers 16 residues. Germline lookup yields CDR1 SGHRS and CDR2 YFSETQ. The ends were cut back, 0 bases at V and 4 bases at J, with 15 bases in the middle. CDR3 bases: TGCGCCAGCAGCTTGGGGGTAGGGGCGGGGCCAGATACGCAGTATTTT. Protein: CASSLGVGAGPDTQYF.

CDR3 in amino acids: CASSRTQNTEAFF. The CDR3 bases are TGTGCCAGCAGCCGGACACAGAACACTGAAGCTTTCTTT. This chain joins TRBV6-1 and TRBJ1-1; D might be TRBD1 (5 bases). The CDR3 covers 13 residues. Between the trimmed V and J ends, which lost 6 bases and 1 base, there was a span of 9 bases. Per the germline V gene, CDR1 is MNHNS and CDR2 is SASEGT.

The chain recombines TRBV10-3 with TRBJ2-1; D is perhaps TRBD2 (6 bases). CDR3 length: 15 amino acids. V was clipped by 3 bases and J by 2 bases, with 11 bases between them. Germline lookup yields CDR1 ENHRY and CDR2 SYGVKD. The CDR3 reads CAISDPGLPYNEQFF. For the CDR3, the DNA is TGTGCCATCAGTGACCCGGGACTTCCCTACAATGAGCAGTTCTTC.

The chain has TRBV4-3 and TRBJ1-1; D possibly corresponds to TRBD1 (5 bases). Trimming left V 1 base short and J 4 bases short, with 16 bases between. Germline CDR1 LGHNA, CDR2 YSLEER. The CDR3 consists of 16 residues. The CDR3 here is CASSQARVGGRTEAFF. In DNA form, the CDR3 reads TGCGCCAGCAGCCAAGCCCGGGTGGGGGGACGCACTGAAGCTTTCTTT.

The V call is TRBV7-2, the J call TRBJ1-2; D might be TRBD1 (5 bases). The CDR3 has 14 amino acids. In germline, CDR1 is SGHTA, CDR2 FQGNSA. V was shortened by 2 bases and J by 8 bases, with 15 bases between the two germline ends. The CDR3 region has the DNA TGTGCCAGCAGCTTAAGTCGCGGGGGTCAGGGCTACACCTTC. Its translation: CASSLSRGGQGYTF.

The chain links TRBV28 to TRBJ1-6; 7 bases agree with TRBD1. This CDR3 has 15 amino acids. CDR1 MDHEN and CDR2 SYDVKM come from the germline V gene. V was clipped by 6 bases and J by 5 bases; unmatched bases: 7. This chain's CDR3 is CASRPPQGNNSPLHF. In DNA form, the CDR3 reads TGTGCCAGCAGGCCCCCACAGGGGAATAATTCACCCCTCCACTTT.

A single count supports this clone. The chain links TRBV5-4 to TRBJ1-4; possible D gene TRBD1, 5 bases. CDR1 and CDR2 from the germline V gene are SGHNT and YYREEE (reference sequence). Trimming took 4 bases from V and 0 from J, leaving 10 bases between them. The CDR3 consists of 15 residues. CDR3 sequence reads: CASSRAGATNEKLFF. The CDR3 DNA reads TGTGCCAGCAGCCGGGCGGGGGCAACTAATGAAAAACTGTTTTTT.

The chain carries TRBV11-2 and TRBJ2-2; perhaps TRBD2 as D (6 bases). V was cut by 4 bases and J by 5 bases, with 17 bases left in between. Germline CDR1 is SGHAT and CDR2 is FQNNGV. The CDR3 totals 16 residues. CDR3 coding DNA: TGTGCCAGCAGCTCCCTTCGGCGGGGAGGTACCGGGGAGCTGTTTTTT. Translation: CASSSLRRGGTGELFF.

The V and J genes are TRBV9 and TRBJ1-1; 7 nucleotides match TRBD1. The J segment lost 2 bases and the V segment lost 4 bases, leaving 8 bases of the junction unmatched. Germline CDR1 and CDR2: SGDLS and YYNGEE. The CDR3 has 15 amino acids. The CDR3 loop is CASSPTGLRNTEAFF. CDR3 nucleotides: TGTGCCAGCAGCCCGACAGGGCTCCGCAACACTGAAGCTTTCTTT.

Here the CDR3 reads CASKGTEGNQPQHF. For the CDR3, the DNA is TGTGCCAGTAAGGGGACAGAGGGCAATCAGCCCCAGCATTTT. The genes are TRBV19 and TRBJ1-5, with 7 bases fitting TRBD1. With V trimmed by 7 bases and J by 2 bases, 5 bases remained unmatched. The CDR3 length is 14 residues. CDR1 is LNHDA, CDR2 SQIVND, per germline (reference sequence).

The CDR3 spells CATRAVGNTEAFF. The CDR3 DNA sequence: TGCGCCACCAGGGCTGTTGGGAACACTGAAGCTTTCTTT. The chain couples TRBV5-1 to TRBJ1-1; D possibly corresponds to TRBD1 (5 bases). The V and J ends lost 9 bases and 1 base respectively, with 13 bases between them. This CDR3 has 13 amino acids. Germline values: CDR1 SGHRS, CDR2 YFSETQ.

The V call is TRBV5-1, the J call TRBJ1-6, with 7 bases aligning to TRBD1. The CDR3 length is 15 residues. CDR1 and CDR2 (germline): SGHRS, YFSETQ. V dropped 1 base and J dropped 9; count of bases not matched to a gene: 7. The CDR3 here is CASSLQGVGGSPLHF. The CDR3 DNA follows: TGCGCCAGCAGCTTGCAGGGGGTTGGTGGTTCACCCCTCCACTTT.

This chain links TRBV7-2 with TRBJ1-4; D not resolved. Trimming shortened V by 6 bases and J by 8 bases, and 13 bases separated the two germline ends. Germline V gene lookup returns CDR1 SGHTA and CDR2 FQGNSA. The CDR3 runs to 13 residues. The CDR3 DNA reads TGTGCCAGCAGTCATGGACTCGAGGAAAAACTGTTTTTT. This codes for CASSHGLEEKLFF.

The chain joins TRBV2 to TRBJ1-4; tentatively, D is TRBD1 (5 bases). V lost 3 bases and J 5 bases, leaving 10 bases between the germline ends. The CDR3 runs to 14 residues. Germline CDR1 and CDR2: SNHLY and FYNNEI. CDR3 bases: TGTGCCAGCAGTGAGGGGGACTTAAATGAAAAACTGTTTTTT. Translated: CASSEGDLNEKLFF.

The chain employs TRBV7-6 and TRBJ1-3; D might be TRBD1 (5 bases). The CDR3 is 14 amino acids. V lost 7 bases and J 1 base, leaving 11 bases between the germline ends. Germline CDR1 and CDR2: SGHVS and FNYEAQ. The CDR3 spells CASTNRGSGNTIYF. CDR3 DNA: TGTGCCAGCACCAATAGGGGTTCTGGAAACACCATATATTTT.

The CDR3 DNA follows: TGTGCCAGCAGTAATAGCGGGGGGTTCCCCTATGGCTACACCTTC. It is translated as CASSNSGGFPYGYTF. The chain combines TRBV27 with TRBJ1-2, with D maybe TRBD1 (5 bases). This CDR3 is built from 15 residues. Germline lookup yields CDR1 MNHEY and CDR2 SMNVEV (reference sequence). The V end lost 5 bases, the J end lost 4 bases, and 17 bases lay between the germline ends.